Listed here is a single TCR beta chain. As yet, its antigen is unknown. Germline lookup yields CDR1 LGHNA and CDR2 YNFKEQ. The CDR3 consists of 15 residues. Deletions cut 3 bases from V and 4 bases from J, with 13 bases between. This sample stems from a study of cytomegalovirus exposure and HLA in healthy donors. About the research overall: The Caucasian-associated ancestry cluster held 80% to 90% of around 380 genotyped donors.

The study's findings and limits: It has been reported that TCR beta sequences accurately predicted the HLA-A and HLA-B alleles of most subjects. Cytomegalovirus status, reportedly, was diagnosed with high specificity and sensitivity by the classifier. Among the CMV-associated chains, three were confirmed in vitro as specific for CMV antigens.

The PCR was carried out with 60 Vbeta primers and 13 Jbeta primers. The table came from immunoSEQ multiplex PCR; TCRdb's copy has only in-frame clones and leaves some out. The profile covers about 60,000 clones, with roughly 80% appearing a single time and approximately 3.6% taken by the ten largest. This TCR was recovered from a woman between 35 and 50 years old in good health and CMV-seropositive. The sequencing sample was made of PBMCs. The V call is TRBV4-2, the J call TRBJ2-1, with a tentative D call TRBD1 (6 bases). The CDR3 nucleotides are TGTGCCAGCAGCCAGGTCGCGCAGGGGTACAATGAGCAGTTCTTC. Its translation is CASSQVAQGYNEQFF.